This T cell receptor beta chain was identified in a study of shared clonotypes between healthy human individuals (dated by TCRdb to the early 2020s). Regarding the complete study: The cohort comprised a couple of women and a few men aged 18 to 49 years. For each donor, CD4 naive and CD4 memory were each given three plates, CD8 naive was given two plates, and CD8 memory was given one plate. To increase sequencing depth and limit assay-specific biases, TCR repertoire library preparation and sequencing were carried out by different laboratories using diverse techniques. Blood TCR repertoires of about five healthy adults were deeply sequenced to estimate repertoire size and the extent of clonotype sharing between individuals. Per donor, leukapheresis produced somewhere between about 0.8 and 9 billion PBMCs. Study-level results and caveats: Because the study included a small number of donors, the genetic and exposure-history diversity represented was limited. Sampling was limited to blood, and TCR repertoires in tissue likely differ from TCR repertoires in blood. Pairwise subsampling led to the expectation that sequencing depth would affect the degree of clonotype sharing among donors. Sharing across a handful of donors was observed for around 5% of naive CD4, about 3.2% of naive CD8, over 2% of memory CD4, and roughly 0.4% of memory CD8 clonotypes. Naive subsets generally had larger estimated clonotype richness than memory subsets. Even with the large sequencing depth, rarefaction of the sorted-subset datasets indicated that sequencing was incomplete. Compared with non-shared clonotypes, clonotypes shared by all four sorted-subset donors had higher generation probabilities.

Using the deep immunoSEQ assay, TCR CDR3 regions were amplified from genomic DNA by multiplex PCR. Extracted genomic DNA from each cell subset was distributed evenly across all wells of several immunoSEQ 96-well plates, and each plate was treated as a replicate. For sorted subsets, around 200 ng genomic DNA, equal to tens of thousands of T cell genomes, was loaded into each replicate PCR. Purified libraries were measured with a Qubit 3.0 fluorometer, size-checked on a Bioanalyzer 2100, and measured again with the KAPA Library Quantification kit. Every immunoSEQ 96-well plate was sequenced on a dedicated single-read 150-cycle Illumina NextSeq 550 flow cell. Per the authors' processing: Because the immunoSEQ output included only junctional sequences and no quality scores, the filtering could not be the same as the filtering used for full-length reads. To assign V/J genes and CDR3, sequences were annotated using PyIR, a Python wrapper for IgBLAST v1.9, with IMGT germline references. Reads with weak V/J assignments (E-value above 1e-6), missing CDR3, stop codons, out-of-frame junctions, or ambiguous translated residues were removed. V3J clonotypes were defined as sequences sharing an identical inferred V gene, J gene, and CDR3 amino acid sequence. Percentage overlap between repertoires was computed as shared unique clonotypes divided by the size of the smaller repertoire. RTK rarefaction, the Chao1 estimator, and Recon v2.1 estimates of unobserved clonotypes were used to assess repertoire richness. For all TCRbeta clonotypes obtained by the gDNA method from a few donors, generation probabilities were computed with OLGA. TCRdb took this table from immuneACCESS and kept in-frame rearrangements with V and J called. Such tables lack part of the clones; where checked against another copy, unresolved V genes explain under half of the gap, and the rest is unexplained. The DNA was the basis for D and trimming; V, J and clone size are from that table. The sample includes roughly 2.6 million clones, with around nine tenths observed a single time. Roughly 0.13% of the sample lies in the top ten.

The germline V gene encodes CDR1 SGHRS and CDR2 YFSETQ. Trimming at the junction amounts to 0 bases on V and 0 bases on J, and the germline ends lie 12 bases apart. CDR3 length: 16 amino acids, cysteine to phenylalanine. Left in the record is the CDR3 DNA by itself, 48 bases read in frame from the first base. As regards this clone: No antigen is known for it. No much larger clone is present one base from it, and per-base qualities are unavailable.

The donors were healthy, HIV-negative adults who had no recently reported acute infections or vaccinations. All donors were Caucasian adults living in Nashville, Tennessee, USA. Magnetic negative selection was used to enrich CD4+ T cells, after which naive cells were positively selected on CD45RA and the negative fraction became the memory subset. After blood collection by leukapheresis, PBMCs were isolated using Ficoll-Histopaque density gradient centrifugation and then cryopreserved in the vapor phase of liquid nitrogen. Analytical flow cytometry was used to check the purity and quantity of each magnetically sorted T cell population. Genomic DNA was isolated from each sorted fraction and quantified by UV absorbance on a Nanodrop 2000c.

Sequencing was carried out using naive CD4+ T cells sorted from blood. The cell subset or site label corresponds to: CD45RA+ positively selected. The rearranged chain carries TRBV5-1 and TRBJ2-5; the D gene may be TRBD1 or TRBD2, since each aligns over 6 bases. The sequence came from a man aged 18 to 29 in good health. In nucleotides, the sequence is TGCGCCAGCAGCTTGGGAGAGGGGGGCCACCAAGAGACCCAGTACTTC. It translates as CASSLGEGGHQETQYF.